These 32 T cell receptor beta chains were sequenced from one sample in a study of breast tumors, draining lymph nodes, adjacent tissues. TCRdb redid the calling of the multiplex PCR reads with MiXCR, one entry per CDR3 protein. The data contain about 130,000 distinct CDR3 sequences, less than 25% of them singletons. Axillary draining lymph nodes of breast cancer patients supplied the node samples. The sequenced sample consisted of axillary lymph node tissue. The receptors derive from a female donor with breast cancer. Some clones in this sample may be carry-over from other donors' samples.

Points on this clonotype: A read error is possible here, since a much larger clone lies one base away. This chain links TRBV5-4 with TRBJ2-7; D unresolved. Germline loops: CDR1 SGHNT, CDR2 YYREEE (reference sequence). CDR3 length: 13 amino acids. Trimming stripped 1 base from V and 9 bases from J, with 14 bases between. CDR3 region: CASSLLARVAQYF. The CDR3 DNA reads as TGTGCCAGCAGCTTGCTTGCGAGAGTTGCGCAGTACTTC.

V usage is TRBV28 and J usage is TRBJ1-4, with D perhaps TRBD1 (6 bases). The length of the CDR3 is 15 residues. Germline CDR1 reads MDHEN; CDR2 reads SYDVKM. V was trimmed by 6 bases and J by 7 bases, leaving 18 bases between them. The CDR3 loop is CASSRGGVAGEKLFF. CDR3 DNA: TGTGCCAGCAGCCGAGGGGGAGTCGCGGGTGAAAAACTGTTTTTT.

Turning to this clonotype: A much bigger clone sits one base away, suggesting this may be a read error. No conserved phenylalanine or tryptophan ends this CDR3, so it is likely a read error. The rearrangement joins TRBV6-6 to TRBJ1-5; no reliable D call. Germline V gives CDR1 MNHNY, CDR2 SVGAGI (reference sequence). V lost 5 bases to trimming and J lost 3 bases, with 5 bases between them. The CDR3 spans 12 residues. CDR3 nucleotides: TGTGCCAGCAGTACAGCCAATCAGCCCCAGCATTAT. Translating gives CASSTANQPQHY.

This clonotype came up many times. This chain joins TRBV20-1 and TRBJ1-2, with 9 bases lining up with TRBD1. This CDR3 spans 12 amino acids. The ends lost 4 bases at V and 6 bases at J; junction bases unmatched: 3. Germline V CDR1 and CDR2: DFQATT, SNEGSKA (reference sequence). The CDR3 sequence is CSAKGQGNGYTF. CDR3 nucleotide sequence: TGCAGTGCTAAGGGACAGGGTAATGGCTACACCTTC.

Points on this clonotype: A clone one base away is much larger, so this may be a read error. This chain uses TRBV20-1 with TRBJ1-5; D gene uncertain. Germline CDR1 is DFQATT and CDR2 is SNEGSKA (reference sequence). Deletions cut 3 bases from V and 4 bases from J, with 7 bases between. The CDR3 spans 12 residues. The CDR3 spells CSASGENQPQHF. The CDR3 nucleotides are TGCAGTGCTAGCGGCGAGAATCAGCCCCAGCATTTT.

A note on this clonotype: This clone may be a read error of a much larger clone one base away. The CDR3: CASSGGAGGTQYF. The CDR3 nucleotides are TGTGCCAGCAGCGGGGGGGCTGGGGGTACGCAGTATTTT. V is TRBV9 and J is TRBJ2-3, with D perhaps given as TRBD1 or TRBD2 (6 bases each). This CDR3 contains 13 residues. Trimming took 3 bases from V and 8 from J, leaving 13 bases between them. Germline lookup yields CDR1 SGDLS and CDR2 YYNGEE.

This clonotype has at least ten counts. This chain uses TRBV2 with TRBJ2-3; 10 bases are shared with TRBD2. The germline V gene has CDR1 SNHLY and CDR2 FYNNEI. Trimming removed 4 bases from V and 6 bases from J; junction bases left unmatched: 10. The CDR3 length is 16 residues. The CDR3, as DNA: TGTGCCAGCAGTGTGATAAGCGGGAGGGTTCGGGATACGCAGTATTTT. It translates to CASSVISGRVRDTQYF.

For this clonotype: A much larger clone lies a single base off, so this may be a read error. The chain uses TRBV3-1 and TRBJ1-2; a possible D gene is TRBD1 (6 bases). There are 12 residues in the CDR3. Germline loops: CDR1 LGHDT, CDR2 YNNKEL (reference sequence). The V gene lost 4 bases and the J gene lost 7 bases, with 10 bases spanning the gap. CDR3 DNA: TGTGCCAGCAGCCCGGGACACTGTGGCTACACCTTC. As protein: CASSPGHCGYTF.

This clonotype was seen repeatedly, ten times or more. The V and J genes are TRBV9 and TRBJ2-1, with D perhaps matching TRBD2 (5 bases). The CDR3 runs 17 residues. The germline CDR1 and CDR2 sequences are SGDLS and YYNGEE. V was shortened by 3 bases and J by 2 bases, with 18 bases between the two germline ends. The chain's CDR3 is CASSESGREFAYNEQFF. CDR3 sequence (DNA): TGTGCCAGCAGCGAATCTGGAAGGGAGTTTGCCTACAATGAGCAGTTCTTC.

On this clonotype itself: A much larger clone differs by one base, so this may be a read error. The rearrangement links TRBV2 to TRBJ1-5; D perhaps matches TRBD1 (6 bases). The CDR3 runs to 11 residues. Germline values: CDR1 SNHLY, CDR2 FYNNEI. This CDR3 is CASSDGQLQHF. The CDR3 nucleotides are TGTGCCAGCAGTGATGGACAGCTCCAGCATTTT.

To note about this clonotype: This clone may be a read error of a much larger clone one base away. The chain joins TRBV10-2 to TRBJ1-5; the D gene is possibly TRBD1 (6 bases). CDR3 length equals 15 residues. Per germline, CDR1 WSHSY and CDR2 SAAADI. In nucleotides, the CDR3 is TGCGCCAGCAGTGATGGGAGGGGGGGCAATCAGTCCCAGCATTTT. This codes for CASSDGRGGNQSQHF.

Notes on this clonotype: This sequence may be a read error, since a much larger clone differs from it by one base. This sequence joins TRBV11-2 and TRBJ2-1; D perhaps matches TRBD1 (5 bases). The germline V gene encodes CDR1 SGHAT and CDR2 FQNNGV. This CDR3 is built from 18 residues. V was pared by 0 bases and J by 5 bases, with 20 bases between. The CDR3 DNA sequence: TGTGCCAGCAGCTTAGATGTGGGCGAGACAGAGACAGACAATGAGCAGTTCTTC. It encodes CASSLDVGETETDNEQFF.

This clonotype was observed at least ten times. The chain combines TRBV7-9 with TRBJ1-2, with 7 bases aligning to TRBD1. The CDR3 sequence is 16 residues long. Germline CDR1 reads SEHNR; CDR2 reads FQNEAQ (reference sequence). Trimming cost V 1 base and J 5 bases; bases outside gene matches: 10. Written as DNA, the CDR3 is TGTGCCAGCAGCTTAGGACAGGGACGGGGGCAATATGGCTACACCTTC. Protein sequence: CASSLGQGRGQYGYTF.

This clonotype appeared many times. The chain links TRBV20-1 to TRBJ2-7; D might be TRBD2 (7 bases). The ends were cut back, 0 bases at V and 0 bases at J, with 15 bases in the middle. The germline CDR1 and CDR2 sequences are DFQATT and SNEGSKA (reference sequence). This CDR3 region has 16 residues. CDR3 in amino acids: CSARDRRGLLSYEQYF. DNA of the CDR3: TGCAGTGCTAGAGACCGGCGGGGGCTACTCTCCTACGAGCAGTACTTC.

Note on this clonotype: A read error may be the cause here, since a much bigger clone is one base away. The chain employs TRBV19 and TRBJ1-2; 7 positions match TRBD1. CDR1 and CDR2 (germline): LNHDA, SQIVND (reference sequence). The CDR3 loop spans 15 amino acids. This CDR3 reads CAGSSDRVWSNGYTF. The CDR3 DNA reads as TGTGCCGGTAGTAGCGACAGGGTGTGGAGTAATGGCTACACCTTC.

This clonotype was found many times. The chain recombines TRBV6-1 with TRBJ1-3; D remains unclear. V was shortened by 4 bases and J by 0 bases, with 19 bases between the two germline ends. The CDR3 has 18 residues. The germline CDR1 and CDR2 sequences are MNHNS and SASEGT. This CDR3 reads CASSVGVLGKSSGNTIYF. In DNA form, the CDR3 reads TGTGCCAGCAGTGTCGGAGTGTTGGGGAAGAGCTCTGGAAACACCATATATTTT.

At least ten counts were recorded for this clonotype. The rearrangement links TRBV12-3 or TRBV12-4 to TRBJ2-1, with 12 bases lining up with TRBD2. The CDR3 is 16 amino acids. Trimming took 5 bases from V and 9 from J; bases not matched to a gene: 11. The CDR3: CASSRWTSGTTGEQFF. CDR3 in DNA: TGTGCCAGCAGTAGATGGACTAGCGGGACCACGGGTGAGCAGTTCTTC.

This clonotype appeared many times. The chain has TRBV19 and TRBJ2-2; 8 nucleotides line up with TRBD1. Germline lookup yields CDR1 LNHDA and CDR2 SQIVND (reference sequence). CDR3 size: 16 residues. Trimming cost V 9 bases and J 2 bases; bases outside gene matches: 11. CDR3 in DNA: TGTGCCAGCCGCTGGGGGTCAGGGGGCAACACCGGGGAGCTGTTTTTT. Translation: CASRWGSGGNTGELFF. Complete variable domain (other parts from reference TRBV19 and TRBJ2-2): DGGITQSPKYLFRKEGQNVTLSCEQNLNHDAMYWYRQDPGQGLRLIYYSQIVNDFQKGDIAEGYSVSREKKESFPLTVTSAQKNPTAFYLCASRWGSGGNTGELFFGEGSRLTVL.

This clonotype was observed once. Possible read error: a much larger clone is one base away. The rearrangement uses TRBV3-1 and TRBJ2-7, with 9 bases fitting TRBD1. The germline CDR1 and CDR2 sequences are LGHDT and YNNKEL (reference sequence). The CDR3 is 14 residues long. The CDR3 bases are TGTGCCAGCAGCACCGGACAGGGGATCTACGAGCGGTACTTC. Encoded protein: CASSTGQGIYERYF.

Comments on this clonotype: The CDR3 ends on some other residue instead of the conserved phenylalanine or tryptophan, so this is likely a read error. The DNA is omitted, as the CDR3 cannot be located on it reliably, and the CDR3 follows TCRdb's listing. The CDR3 protein is CASSLGGHGEQSL. The chain couples TRBV12-3 or TRBV12-4 to TRBJ2-1; TRBD1 was called by the table and not checked on the DNA. Termini included, the CDR3 measures 13 amino acids.

This clonotype appeared many times. The CDR3 DNA follows: TGCGCCAGCGCCCGGACGCTGGGTAGCACAGATACGCAGTATTTT. Amino acid sequence: CASARTLGSTDTQYF. This chain uses TRBV10-2 with TRBJ2-3; D uncertain. The CDR3 totals 15 residues. Germline CDR1 reads WSHSY; CDR2 reads SAAADI. V was shortened by 8 bases and J by 0 bases, with 15 bases between the two germline ends.

Details on this clonotype: Its ends do not fully match the called genes, so a read error is possible. This sequence joins TRBV5-5 and TRBJ2-2; 9 nucleotides line up with TRBD2. The CDR3 has 15 residues. From germline, CDR1 is SGHKS and CDR2 YYEKEE (reference sequence). CDR3 in DNA: TGTGCCAGCAGCTTGGCTAGCGGGAACACCTGGGAGCTGTTTTTT. It specifies CASSLASGNTWELFF.

This clonotype showed up many times. V is TRBV4-1 and J is TRBJ2-7, with 7 bases identical to TRBD2. The trim removed 0 bases at V and 7 bases at J, leaving 12 bases unmatched. The CDR3 is 16 residues long. Germline-derived CDR1 and CDR2 are MGHRA and YSYEKL. CDR3 amino acids: CASSQDLRERVREQYF. The CDR3 DNA reads as TGCGCCAGCAGCCAAGATCTGCGGGAGAGAGTTCGAGAGCAGTACTTC.

As for this clonotype: A much larger clone lies one base from this, so it may be a read error. The CDR3 does not end in the conserved phenylalanine or tryptophan, so this is likely a read error. CDR3 bases: TGTGCCAGCAGCCAGGGGCTATACGAGCAGTACTCC. This encodes CASSQGLYEQYS. The chain has TRBV14 and TRBJ2-7; maybe TRBD1 (5 bases). Germline values: CDR1 SGHDN, CDR2 FVKESK. The CDR3 is 12 residues long. V lost 3 bases and J 4 bases, leaving 7 bases between the germline ends.

Many counts were recorded for this clonotype. One end of the junction varies from germline; a read error may be responsible. The rearrangement joins TRBV7-7 to TRBJ2-3, with D perhaps matching TRBD1 (6 bases). CDR3 length equals 15 residues. The germline V gene has CDR1 SSHAT and CDR2 FNYEAQ (reference sequence). The CDR3 loop reads CASSSTGSVADTQYF. CDR3 bases: TGTGCTAGCAGTTCCACAGGGTCCGTCGCAGATACGCAGTATTTT.

The table lists this clonotype with many counts. The chain has TRBV10-2 and TRBJ2-7; D possibly corresponds to TRBD1 (5 bases). Germline CDR1 WSHSY, CDR2 SAAADI. There are 13 residues in the CDR3. V was shortened by 4 bases and J by 7 bases, with 14 bases between the two germline ends. The CDR3 region is CASSAGPAWEQYF. The CDR3 DNA is TGCGCCAGCAGTGCAGGGCCGGCGTGGGAGCAGTACTTC.

The CDR3: CASSPLEGPTGTDTQYF. The CDR3 DNA reads TGTGCCAGCTCACCCCTTGAGGGACCCACGGGTACAGATACGCAGTATTTT. The chain links TRBV18 to TRBJ2-3; D is possibly TRBD1 or TRBD2 (5 bases each). Trimming pared 3 bases from V and 3 bases from J, leaving 19 bases between. This CDR3 is 17 amino acids long. The germline V gene encodes CDR1 KGHSH and CDR2 LQKENI.

This clonotype came up many times. In DNA form, the CDR3 reads TGTGCCAGCAGCTCGGGACAGGTCCTGAGTGACACCATATATTTT. Translating it yields CASSSGQVLSDTIYF. The gene calls are TRBV9 and TRBJ1-3; 8 bases agree with TRBD1. The V segment lost 4 bases and the J segment 8 bases; nucleotides outside the gene matches: 11. Germline V CDR1 and CDR2: SGDLS, YYNGEE. This CDR3 comprises 15 residues. Combining the CDR3 with reference TRBV9 and TRBJ1-3 gives the whole variable domain DSGVTQTPKHLITATGQRVTLRCSPRSGDLSVYWYQQSLDQGLQFLIQYYNGEERAKGNILERFSAQQFPDLHSELNLSSLELGDSALYFCASSSGQVLSDTIYFGEGSWLTVV.

The chain has TRBV10-2 and TRBJ2-3; the match to TRBD1 covers 10 bases. CDR3 length: 19 residues. CDR1 is WSHSY and CDR2 is SAAADI in the germline V gene. After removal of 6 bases from V and 2 bases from J, the junction contained 17 bases not matched to a gene. The CDR3 DNA reads TGCGCCAGCAGACTCCCCGTCCCGGGACAGGGGTCATACACAGATACGCAGTATTTT. As protein: CASRLPVPGQGSYTDTQYF.

This clonotype has ten or more counts. The V gene is TRBV11-2, the J gene TRBJ2-3; 11 positions agree with TRBD2. The germline CDR1 and CDR2 sequences are SGHAT and FQNNGV. The CDR3 is 16 residues long. Trimming removed 1 base from V and 4 bases from J; junction bases left unmatched: 4. The CDR3 DNA is TGTGCCAGCAGCTTAGGACTAGCGGGATTTGCAGATACGCAGTATTTT. Translated: CASSLGLAGFADTQYF.

A note on this clonotype: A much more abundant neighbour one base away suggests this may be a read error. This chain uses TRBV30 with TRBJ2-7; tentative D call: TRBD2 (5 bases). This CDR3 has 12 amino acids. From germline, CDR1 is GTSNPN and CDR2 SVGIG (reference sequence). The DNA of the CDR3 is TGTGCCTGGAGTCACCTAGCCTACGAGCAGTGCTTT. Residues: CAWSHLAYEQCF.

In its sample, this clonotype was seen a few times. The chain couples TRBV30 to TRBJ2-4; D unresolved. Germline V CDR1 and CDR2: GTSNPN, SVGIG (reference sequence). Trimming left V 4 bases short and J 0 bases short, with 1 base between. The CDR3 contains 11 residues. The CDR3 DNA sequence: TGTGCCTGGATAGCCAAAAACATTCAGTACTTC. Protein: CAWIAKNIQYF.